A single sample is the source of the 23 T cell receptor beta chains below, sequenced in a study of T cells in Graves' hyperthyroidism and ophthalmopathy. It was RNA transcripts that yielded the amplified TCR beta CDR3 regions. First-round RT-PCR of the TCR CDR3 relied on the HTBI primer set. Each CDR3 protein is one row after TCRdb ran MiXCR on the multiplex PCR reads. The sample comprises about 540,000 distinct CDR3 sequences, just over 45% of which are singletons, and 7.5% to 8.5% rests with the top ten. Sequencing was done on a sample of peripheral blood or thyroid tissue (not recorded which). The receptors come from a woman between 18 and 29 years old with Graves' hyperthyroidism.

Note on this clonotype: A much larger clonotype is one base distant, so this may be a read error. The chain joins TRBV19 to TRBJ2-5; 7 bases map to TRBD2. The CDR3 loop spans 15 amino acids. Germline loops: CDR1 LNHDA, CDR2 SQIVND (reference sequence). The V gene end was trimmed by 5 bases and the J gene end by 7 bases; junction bases not matched to a gene: 13. CDR3 sequence: CASSALTSIKGTQYF. The CDR3 nucleotides are TGTGCCAGTAGTGCCTTGACTAGCATCAAAGGGACCCAGTACTTC.

Ten or more counts support this clonotype. The rearrangement links TRBV11-2 to TRBJ1-5; tentatively, D is TRBD1 (5 bases). Between the trimmed V and J ends, which lost 6 bases and 7 bases, there was a span of 25 bases. The CDR3 is 17 residues long. The germline V gene has CDR1 SGHAT and CDR2 FQNNGV. DNA for the CDR3: TGTGCCAGCAGACCCCGCCAGGGCAGCCCTGGAGACCAGCCCCAGCATTTT. It is translated as CASRPRQGSPGDQPQHF. The variable domain in full, completed from reference TRBV11-2 and TRBJ1-5, reads EAGVAQSPRYKIIEKRQSVAFWCNPISGHATLYWYQQILGQGPKLLIQFQNNGVVDDSQLPKDRFSAERLKGVDSTLKIQPAKLEDSAVYLCASRPRQGSPGDQPQHFGDGTRLSIL.

The chain carries TRBV10-3 and TRBJ1-1; D might be TRBD1 (5 bases). V lost 5 bases and J lost 6, with 10 bases in between. From germline, CDR1 is ENHRY and CDR2 SYGVKD. This CDR3 contains 12 residues. DNA of the CDR3: TGTGCCATCAGTACGGGACCGGCTGAAGCTTTCTTT. This translates into CAISTGPAEAFF.

The chain combines TRBV20-1 with TRBJ1-2, with TRBD1 matching over 8 bases. This CDR3 comprises 13 residues. Trimming took 5 bases from V and 3 from J; bases not matched to a gene: 5. Germline values: CDR1 DFQATT, CDR2 SNEGSKA (reference sequence). The CDR3 coding sequence is TGCAGTGCTCCCGACAGGGGAGACTATGGCTACACCTTC. This encodes CSAPDRGDYGYTF.

This clonotype was found many times. The chain has TRBV19 and TRBJ2-5, with 8 bases identical to TRBD1. Germline values: CDR1 LNHDA, CDR2 SQIVND (reference sequence). CDR3 length equals 15 residues. J lost 1 base, V lost 5 bases, and 6 bases had no gene match. The CDR3: CASSGRQGSQETQYF. CDR3 nucleotides: TGTGCCAGTAGTGGGAGACAGGGGTCCCAAGAGACCCAGTACTTC.

The V and J genes are TRBV7-2 and TRBJ2-7, with a weak D call TRBD2 (6 bases). With 1 base removed from V and 4 bases from J, the gap between germline ends came to 11 bases. This CDR3 region has 14 residues. Germline CDR1 SGHTA, CDR2 FQGNSA. CDR3 loop: CASSLVGGPYEQYF. CDR3 bases: TGTGCCAGCAGCTTAGTTGGAGGGCCGTACGAGCAGTACTTC.

This rearrangement joins TRBV2 to TRBJ1-5, with 8 bases lining up with TRBD1. This CDR3 region has 15 residues. V dropped 7 bases and J dropped 6; count of bases not matched to a gene: 11. The germline gives CDR1 SNHLY, CDR2 FYNNEI. CDR3 residues: CASNGGTGKLQPQHF. The CDR3 nucleotides read TGTGCCAGCAACGGAGGGACAGGTAAACTTCAGCCCCAGCATTTT.

This clonotype showed up many times. The chain uses TRBV12-3 or TRBV12-4 and TRBJ2-5, with 8 positions matching TRBD1. V shed 5 bases and J 4 bases; nucleotides not matched to a gene: 6. The CDR3 has 14 residues. The DNA for the CDR3 is TGTGCCAGCAGTCGGACAGGGCGGATAGAGACCCAGTACTTC. Residues: CASSRTGRIETQYF.

This clonotype was detected once. The chain uses TRBV9 and TRBJ2-2; 10 bases fit TRBD2. V was pared by 4 bases and J by 8 bases, with 14 bases of the junction left unmatched. Germline V gene data show CDR1 as SGDLS and CDR2 as YYNGEE. The CDR3 loop spans 17 amino acids. This CDR3 reads CASSRVLEREGRGELFF. The CDR3 bases are TGTGCCAGCAGCCGAGTTCTGGAGCGGGAGGGACGGGGGGAGCTGTTTTTT.

The gene calls are TRBV2 and TRBJ2-7, with a tentative D call TRBD2 (5 bases). Germline CDR1 and CDR2: SNHLY and FYNNEI. The CDR3 is made up of 14 amino acids. Between the trimmed V and J ends, which lost 9 bases and 7 bases, there was a span of 22 bases. CDR3 amino acids: CARKRPNSYNEQYF. For the CDR3, the DNA is TGTGCCAGAAAGCGGCCAAACTCCTACAATGAGCAGTACTTC.

The chain is built from TRBV29-1 and TRBJ1-2, with 8 positions matching TRBD1. Looked up from germline, CDR1 is SQVTM and CDR2 is ANQGSEA. The CDR3 is 15 amino acids. V lost 5 bases and J lost 5; bases outside the gene matches: 13. CDR3 sequence: CSVSEDWTGNYGYTF. CDR3 nucleotides: TGCAGCGTTTCCGAAGATTGGACAGGGAATTATGGCTACACCTTC. Drawing the rest from reference TRBV29-1 and TRBJ1-2, the complete variable domain is SAVISQKPSRDICQRGTSLTIQCQVDSQVTMMFWYRQQPGQSLTLIATANQGSEATYESGFVIDKFPISRPNLTFSTLTVSNMSPEDSSIYLCSVSEDWTGNYGYTFGSGTRLTVV.

The chain joins TRBV30 to TRBJ2-5; TRBD1 or TRBD2 may be the D gene (5 bases each). The germline V gene has CDR1 GTSNPN and CDR2 SVGIG (reference sequence). Trimming left V 4 bases short and J 5 bases short, with 17 bases between. The CDR3 has 14 residues. The chain's CDR3 is CAWKHRDLRETQYF. The CDR3 DNA is TGTGCCTGGAAACACCGGGACCTGAGGGAGACCCAGTACTTC.

This clonotype was seen many times. CDR3 sequence reads: CASSPMGVNYGYTF. CDR3 bases: TGTGCCAGCAGCCCGATGGGAGTTAACTATGGCTACACCTTC. The rearrangement joins TRBV6-5 to TRBJ1-2; D not resolved. CDR3 length: 14 residues. V was clipped by 6 bases and J by 1 base, with 12 bases between them. Germline loops: CDR1 MNHEY, CDR2 SVGAGI.

This clonotype was counted at least ten times. The J gene is TRBJ1-1, the V gene TRBV20-1; D gene ambiguous. The V gene lost 0 bases and the J gene lost 3 bases, with 5 bases spanning the gap. CDR1 and CDR2 (germline): DFQATT, SNEGSKA (reference sequence). The CDR3 loop spans 12 amino acids. The CDR3 nucleotides read TGCAGTGCTAGAGAGAGGGACACTGAAGCTTTCTTT. This encodes CSARERDTEAFF.

At least ten counts were recorded for this clonotype. This chain uses TRBV15 with TRBJ1-1; no clear D gene. Trimming cost V 1 base and J 11 bases, with 11 bases left between them. Germline V gene sequence: CDR1 LNHNV, CDR2 YYDKDF (reference sequence). The CDR3 has 12 residues. In nucleotides, the CDR3 is TGTGCCACCAGCAGAGCCGATTCACGGGCTTTCTTT. As protein: CATSRADSRAFF.

This clonotype was detected a few times. This chain uses TRBV28 with TRBJ1-2; 8 positions agree with TRBD1. Per germline, CDR1 MDHEN and CDR2 SYDVKM. The J segment lost 4 bases and the V segment lost 6 bases, leaving 10 bases of the junction unmatched. CDR3 size: 15 residues. The CDR3 reads CASRLNQGAGYGYTF. The DNA of the CDR3 is TGTGCCAGCAGGCTGAATCAGGGGGCTGGCTATGGCTACACCTTC.

This clonotype was recorded at least ten times. DNA for the CDR3: TGTGCCAGCAGCCTCGGACGGAATGGCTACACCTTC. It yields the protein CASSLGRNGYTF. V usage is TRBV3-1 and J usage is TRBJ1-2; D is unresolved. Trimming pared 4 bases from V and 6 bases from J, leaving 9 bases between. CDR1 is LGHDT and CDR2 is YNNKEL in the germline V gene (reference sequence). This CDR3 region has 12 residues.

Comments on this clonotype: A clone one base away is much larger, so this may be a read error. The conserved phenylalanine or tryptophan normally closing the CDR3 is absent here, so this likely arose from a read error. The rearrangement links TRBV5-1 to TRBJ2-7; 7 bases match TRBD2. In germline, CDR1 is SGHRS, CDR2 YFSETQ. This CDR3 region has 15 residues. Trimming took 4 bases from V and 3 from J; bases not matched to a gene: 10. CDR3 region: CASSQMGGSLYEQYS. In DNA, the CDR3 is TGCGCCAGCAGCCAAATGGGAGGGTCCCTCTACGAGCAGTACTCC.

This rearrangement joins TRBV6-2 or TRBV6-3 to TRBJ2-2; 10 nucleotides line up with TRBD2. V trimming: 8 bases; J trimming: 7 bases; junction bases outside the gene matches: 4. The germline V gene encodes CDR1 MNHEY and CDR2 SVGEGT. The CDR3 has 13 residues. CDR3 sequence: CASLAGDGGELFF. CDR3 nucleotide sequence: TGTGCCAGCCTAGCGGGAGATGGCGGGGAGCTGTTTTTT.

This chain joins TRBV20-1 and TRBJ1-5; the D gene is possibly TRBD1 (6 bases). Germline V gene sequence: CDR1 DFQATT, CDR2 SNEGSKA (reference sequence). CDR3 length: 16 amino acids. The V end was cut by 2 bases, the J end by 7 bases, with 21 bases between. In DNA form, the CDR3 reads TGCAGTGCTAGATTCGGTCTAAGGGAGCAGGGGCAGCCCCAGCATTTT. Translated, it gives CSARFGLREQGQPQHF.

This clonotype was seen ten or more times. This chain links TRBV28 with TRBJ1-2; D might be TRBD1 (5 bases). Trimming pared 5 bases from V and 2 bases from J, leaving 9 bases between. The CDR3 has 13 residues. Germline CDR1 is MDHEN and CDR2 is SYDVKM. CDR3: CASSLDKNYGYTF. The CDR3 nucleotides read TGTGCCAGCAGTCTGGACAAAAACTATGGCTACACCTTC.

This clonotype has a count of ten or more. The chain couples TRBV20-1 to TRBJ1-2; D call uncertain. Germline CDR1 DFQATT, CDR2 SNEGSKA (reference sequence). Between the trimmed V and J ends, which lost 0 bases and 6 bases, there was a span of 11 bases. The CDR3 has 13 residues. The CDR3 reads CSARDLGINGYTF. The CDR3, as DNA: TGCAGTGCTAGAGATCTGGGCATTAATGGCTACACCTTC.

The CDR3 DNA follows: TGCGCCAGCAGCGCCAGCGAGGGGACAATTCACCTCCCCCACTTT. Amino acids: CASSASEGTIHLPHF. The rearrangement joins TRBV5-1 to TRBJ1-6; tentatively, D is TRBD1 (6 bases). V lost 4 bases and J 18 bases, leaving 26 bases between the germline ends. CDR3 length: 15 amino acids. Germline assignment: CDR1 SGHRS and CDR2 YFSETQ.